Below, 23 T cell receptor beta chains from the same sample are listed, as sequenced in a study of T cell responses to AZD1222 COVID-19 vaccine. Clones were sequenced by immunoSEQ multiplex PCR, and TCRdb holds only the in-frame ones, with some missing. The sample lists around 84,000 clones; 80% to 90% were seen once. The sequencing here drew on peripheral blood, taken on day 0 of AZD1222 vaccination. The receptors shown here come from an adult in good health.

The chain recombines TRBV4-3 with TRBJ2-7; perhaps D is TRBD1 or TRBD2 (6 bases each). Trimming pared 7 bases from V and 6 bases from J, leaving 34 bases between. CDR3 length equals 19 residues. Germline values: CDR1 LGHNA, CDR2 YSLEER. CDR3: CASITSPLGGPVRGCEQYF. The CDR3 DNA is TGCGCCAGCATCACAAGCCCCCTGGGGGGCCCCGTAAGAGGTTGCGAGCAGTACTTC.

V and J are TRBV6-5 and TRBJ2-1, with unresolved D. Trimming took 1 base from V and 2 from J, leaving 6 bases between them. The CDR3 loop spans 14 amino acids. CDR1 and CDR2 (germline): MNHEY, SVGAGI. The CDR3, as DNA: TGTGCCAGCAGTTACTACAGTGCCTACAATGAGCAGTTCTTC. It yields the protein CASSYYSAYNEQFF.

The chain is built from TRBV11-2 and TRBJ2-3; 12 bases fit TRBD2. The V and J ends lost 3 bases and 0 bases, in that order; junction bases with no gene match: 7. Germline CDR1 is SGHAT and CDR2 is FQNNGV. CDR3 length: 18 amino acids. The CDR3 protein is CASSFTIGLAGSTDTQYF. The CDR3 coding sequence is TGTGCCAGCAGCTTTACTATTGGACTAGCGGGAAGCACAGATACGCAGTATTTT.

The chain uses TRBV12-5 and TRBJ1-2; 7 bases line up with TRBD1. Trimming removed 3 bases from V and 4 bases from J; junction bases left unmatched: 5. Germline V gene lookup returns CDR1 LGHNT and CDR2 FRNRAP. CDR3 length: 14 amino acids. The CDR3 nucleotides are TGTGCTAGTGGTTTAGACAGGGTTGCCTATGGCTACACCTTC. This codes for CASGLDRVAYGYTF.

J is TRBJ2-1 and V is TRBV27, with 10 bases matching TRBD2. Trimming at V came to 8 bases and at J to 9 bases, leaving 13 bases not matched to a gene. This CDR3 is 15 amino acids long. Germline V CDR1 and CDR2: MNHEY, SMNVEV (reference sequence). The CDR3 DNA follows: TGTGCCAGCCGTAAAGCGGGAGGGCCAATCGGTGAGCAGTTCTTC. Translating gives CASRKAGGPIGEQFF.

The J gene is TRBJ2-3, the V gene TRBV29-1; TRBD1 or TRBD2 may be the D gene (6 bases each). The CDR3 is 12 amino acids. Trimming pared 8 bases from V and 3 bases from J, leaving 12 bases between. Germline V CDR1 and CDR2: SQVTM, ANQGSEA. The CDR3: CSIGGGTDTQYF. DNA for the CDR3: TGCAGCATCGGGGGCGGAACAGATACGCAGTATTTT.

The rearrangement links TRBV6-6 to TRBJ1-3, with D possibly matching TRBD1 (5 bases). The V end was cut by 2 bases, the J end by 0 bases, with 8 bases between. CDR3 size: 15 residues. CDR1 and CDR2 (germline): MNHNY, SVGAGI (reference sequence). CDR3 amino acids: CASSYPGASGNTIYF. CDR3 DNA sequence: TGTGCCAGCAGTTACCCCGGGGCCTCTGGAAACACCATATATTTT.

The sample holds one count of this clone. J is TRBJ2-7 and V is TRBV5-6, with no clear D. Germline V gene data show CDR1 as SGHDT and CDR2 as YYEEEE. The V gene lost 7 bases and the J gene lost 5 bases, with 13 bases spanning the gap. CDR3 length: 12 amino acids. The CDR3 nucleotides read TGTGCCAGCCAAGGCCTGACCCACGAGCAGTACTTC. This codes for CASQGLTHEQYF.

This rearrangement joins TRBV6-1 to TRBJ1-2; tentative D call: TRBD1 (5 bases). Germline CDR1 reads MNHNS; CDR2 reads SASEGT. Trimming removed 3 bases at V and 0 bases at J, with 11 bases between. CDR3 length: 15 amino acids. CDR3 coding DNA: TGTGCCAGCAGTGATTCAGGGACGGCTAACTATGGCTACACCTTC. It encodes CASSDSGTANYGYTF.

In its sample, this clone was seen once. The chain links TRBV29-1 to TRBJ2-5; 12 bases are a match to TRBD2. The ends lost 5 bases at V and 0 bases at J; junction bases unmatched: 7. The CDR3 totals 16 residues. Germline V gives CDR1 SQVTM, CDR2 ANQGSEA. This CDR3 reads CSVSTGLAGDQETQYF. CDR3 DNA sequence: TGCAGCGTTTCCACGGGACTAGCGGGCGACCAAGAGACCCAGTACTTC. The complete variable domain, with remaining parts taken from reference TRBV29-1 and TRBJ2-5, reads SAVISQKPSRDICQRGTSLTIQCQVDSQVTMMFWYRQQPGQSLTLIATANQGSEATYESGFVIDKFPISRPNLTFSTLTVSNMSPEDSSIYLCSVSTGLAGDQETQYFGPGTRLLVL.

Turning to this clone: One junction end disagrees with the germline gene, perhaps due to a read error. V gene TRBV6-1 combines with J gene TRBJ2-7; the D gene is possibly TRBD2 (7 bases). Per germline, CDR1 MNHNS and CDR2 SASEGT. The CDR3 is made up of 14 amino acids. DNA for the CDR3: TGTGCCAGCAGCAGGGGCGGGAGCTCCAACGAGCAGTACTTC. Protein: CASSRGGSSNEQYF.

This chain links TRBV20-1 with TRBJ1-6; D uncertain. The CDR3 has 10 residues. The germline gives CDR1 DFQATT, CDR2 SNEGSKA (reference sequence). The V and J ends lost 7 bases and 14 bases respectively, with 12 bases between them. CDR3 loop: CSVRRATLHF. The CDR3 bases are TGCAGTGTCCGACGGGCTACCCTCCACTTT.

The chain recombines TRBV27 with TRBJ2-5; 8 bases are shared with TRBD2. V gave up 2 bases and J gave up 5 bases; unmatched junction bases: 7. Germline CDR1 is MNHEY and CDR2 is SMNVEV (reference sequence). This CDR3 comprises 15 residues. The CDR3 protein is CASSLRSGSQETQYF. Here the CDR3 DNA reads TGTGCCAGCAGTTTAAGAAGCGGGAGTCAGGAGACCCAGTACTTC.

The sample holds a few counts of this clone. The J gene is TRBJ2-5, the V gene TRBV24-1; TRBD1 aligns across 8 bases. CDR3 size: 14 residues. J lost 5 bases, V lost 4 bases, and 5 bases had no gene match. CDR1 and CDR2 (germline): KGHDR, SFDVKD. DNA for the CDR3: TGTGCCACCAGTGAACCAGGGGGCTGGGAGACCCAGTACTTC. The encoded protein is CATSEPGGWETQYF.

The chain couples TRBV28 to TRBJ1-4; 7 bases fit TRBD1. With V trimmed by 3 bases and J by 5 bases, 6 bases remained unmatched. This CDR3 contains 15 residues. CDR1 is MDHEN and CDR2 is SYDVKM in the germline V gene. CDR3 amino acids: CASSFADRVNEKLFF. The CDR3 nucleotides are TGTGCCAGCAGTTTCGCCGACAGGGTGAATGAAAAACTGTTTTTT.

The V gene is TRBV5-5, the J gene TRBJ2-3, with a weak D call TRBD2 (5 bases). V was pared by 4 bases and J by 9 bases, with 12 bases between. CDR3 length equals 12 residues. Germline V lookup: CDR1 SGHKS, CDR2 YYEKEE (reference sequence). DNA of the CDR3: TGTGCCAGCAGCCCCCGGGATGGGACGCAGTATTTT. Amino acids: CASSPRDGTQYF. The variable domain in full, completed from reference TRBV5-5 and TRBJ2-3, reads DAGVTQSPTHLIKTRGQQVTLRCSPISGHKSVSWYQQVLGQGPQFIFQYYEKEERGRGNFPDRFSARQFPNYSSELNVNALLLGDSALYLCASSPRDGTQYFGPGTRLTVL.

V gene TRBV5-4 combines with J gene TRBJ2-1; the D gene is possibly TRBD2 (5 bases). Germline CDR1 SGHNT, CDR2 YYREEE (reference sequence). Trimming cost V 4 bases and J 8 bases, with 10 bases left between them. The CDR3 spans 12 residues. The CDR3: CASSQERDEQFF. CDR3 DNA sequence: TGTGCCAGCAGCCAGGAGAGGGATGAGCAGTTCTTC.

This clone came up once. The rearrangement links TRBV10-2 to TRBJ1-3; D gene unclear. Trimming removed 3 bases from V and 0 bases from J, with 12 bases in between. The CDR3 has 16 residues. Germline V gives CDR1 WSHSY, CDR2 SAAADI. DNA for the CDR3: TGCGCCAGCAGTGATAGGAACAGTCTCTCTGGAAACACCATATATTTT. It encodes CASSDRNSLSGNTIYF.

This clone was seen a few times. The chain recombines TRBV9 with TRBJ2-7; 9 nucleotides match TRBD2. CDR1 is SGDLS, CDR2 YYNGEE, per germline. V gave up 4 bases and J gave up 5 bases; unmatched junction bases: 10. The CDR3 contains 15 residues. The CDR3: CASSPSGTSYDEQYF. CDR3 nucleotides: TGTGCCAGCAGCCCCTCTGGGACTAGCTATGACGAGCAGTACTTC.

The chain recombines TRBV4-2 with TRBJ2-2; D is unclear. Looked up from germline, CDR1 is LGHNA and CDR2 is YNFKEQ. V dropped 4 bases and J dropped 1 base, with 13 bases sitting between them. The CDR3 is 16 amino acids. The CDR3 DNA follows: TGTGCCAGCAGCCGATTCACTGGGGAGAACACCGGGGAGCTGTTTTTT. Its translation is CASSRFTGENTGELFF.

V gene TRBV6-5 combines with J gene TRBJ1-6; possible D gene TRBD1, 5 bases. The CDR3 has 16 residues. V lost 0 bases to trimming and J lost 6 bases, with 12 bases between them. Germline lookup yields CDR1 MNHEY and CDR2 SVGAGI. Here the CDR3 DNA reads TGTGCCAGCAGTTACTCGAACGGGGCACCTAATTCACCCCTCCACTTT. Translation gives CASSYSNGAPNSPLHF.

The chain links TRBV4-2 to TRBJ2-5, with unresolved D. The CDR3 consists of 12 residues. Germline loops: CDR1 LGHNA, CDR2 YNFKEQ. V gave up 6 bases and J gave up 1 base, with 6 bases separating them. CDR3 DNA sequence: TGTGCCAGCAGTCGCCTCCAAGAGACCCAGTACTTC. It codes for CASSRLQETQYF.

The chain carries TRBV9 and TRBJ2-1; possibly TRBD1 or TRBD2 for D (5 bases each). V gave up 0 bases and J gave up 5 bases, with 9 bases separating them. The CDR3 is made up of 14 amino acids. In germline, CDR1 is SGDLS, CDR2 YYNGEE. CDR3 nucleotides: TGTGCCAGCAGCGTAGGGGGGAAGAACAATGAGCAGTTCTTC. This sequence encodes CASSVGGKNNEQFF.